This T cell receptor (beta chain) was sequenced for a study of T cells in Graves' hyperthyroidism and ophthalmopathy. This CDR3 has 14 amino acids. V was pared by 7 bases and J by 0 bases, with 10 bases between. Germline CDR1 is LNHDA and CDR2 is SQIVND (reference sequence). Amplification targeted TCR beta CDR3 regions from RNA transcripts. With the HTBI primer set, the TCR CDR3 went through a first round of RT-PCR. TCRdb redid the calling of the multiplex PCR reads with MiXCR, one entry per CDR3 protein. This table holds 250,000 to 400,000 distinct CDR3 sequences, around 13% found once. This clonotype occurred once.

The genes are TRBV19 and TRBJ1-5, with a tentative D call TRBD1 (6 bases). The receptor was isolated from a middle-aged woman with Graves' ophthalmopathy. Sequences were obtained from blood. CDR3 in DNA: TGTGCCAGTAATACAGGGTATAGCAATCAGCCCCAGCATTTT. Amino acid sequence: CASNTGYSNQPQHF.